This T cell receptor (beta chain) was observed in a study of cytotoxic CD8 clonotypes in ibrutinib-treated CLL (dated by TCRdb to the early 2020s). For context, the study as a whole: The cohort had about a dozen relapsed/refractory and 15 treatment-naive patients; some 17 were IGHV unmutated. Partial responses were observed in some 24 patients and complete responses in 2; after a median follow-up of 68 months, remission was maintained in approximately 14 patients and progression was observed in approximately twelve. Samples at response were collected after a median of roughly 13 months of treatment, with a range of roughly 6 to 40 months. Samples averaged 255,043 productive templates and some 91,000 productive rearrangements. Of the approximately 86 people in the trial, approximately 28 had longitudinal samples available. Cryopreserved peripheral blood mononuclear cells were obtained prior to treatment, at the time of response, and at either disease progression or sustained remission. Every remission and progressive disease sample was obtained while ibrutinib was still being received by the patients. The study at large found these results: At baseline, clonality was higher than in age-matched healthy donors and showed a strong correlation with circulating CD8+ T-cell counts. Lymph node repertoires were not examined, and the timing of sampling was not matched between patients in sustained remission and those whose disease progressed. At ibrutinib response clonality went up, during sustained remission it held steady, and at progression it dropped back toward baseline. Public clonotypes were rare and either shrank or stayed stable during treatment, and the rise in clonality at ibrutinib response reflected expansion of private clonotypes.

Worth noting for this clone: What antigen it recognizes has not been identified. No quality values exist for individual bases; no much larger clone is one base distant.

What this sample's time point label stands for: about a year on ibrutinib. Around 2 micrograms of genomic DNA were extracted from cryopreserved PBMCs for TCR beta library preparation. High-throughput TCR beta sequencing was performed on longitudinal blood samples from CLL patients receiving ibrutinib monotherapy. The patients took part in an open-label, single-center phase 2 trial of ibrutinib monotherapy. Each clonotype received, on average, roughly 9.6x coverage in deep resolution sequencing performed on a MiSeq, where the target depth lay between 1 in 1 million and 1 in 200,000 T cells. The immunoSEQ hsTCRB Kit was used to generate TCR beta libraries. In the paper's pipeline: ImmunoSEQ Data Assistant and ImmunoSEQ Analyzer were used for data analysis, and V, D and J genes were assigned according to IMGT definitions. Clonality, which ranges from 0 to 1, was calculated as one minus the normalized Shannon entropy of productive rearrangement frequencies. Only overrepresented clonotypes making up at least 0.05% of the repertoire of each patient were included in the public clonotype analysis. Thirteen age-matched healthy donor repertoires from immuneACCESS were used as controls for clonality. TCRdb retrieved this table from immuneACCESS and kept in-frame rearrangements only. Not all clones are present; in checked studies, unresolved V genes account for under half, and no reason is known for the remainder. The V and J calls and clone size are taken from that table; D and trimming were inferred from the DNA. The sample records 200,000 to 250,000 clones, approximately 75% of which are singletons. The ten top clones hold approximately 10% of the sample.

The receptor comes from a human donor with chronic lymphocytic leukemia. The sample was PBMCs, taken after 12 months of ibrutinib treatment.

The nucleotide sequence reads TGTGCCAGCAGCGCCCAGGGAGCTGCAAACTACGAGCAGTACTTC. Its product reads: CASSAQGAANYEQYF. The rearrangement joined TRBV9 to TRBJ2-7; the D gene is possibly TRBD1 or TRBD2, each agreeing over 5 bases. The junction carries 16 bases between V and J, which are trimmed by 3 bases and 3 bases respectively. From the cysteine through the phenylalanine, the CDR3 covers 15 amino acids. Only the CDR3 portion is preserved as DNA: 45 bases, with reading frame beginning at the first base. Per the germline V gene, SGDLS is the CDR1 and YYNGEE is the CDR2.